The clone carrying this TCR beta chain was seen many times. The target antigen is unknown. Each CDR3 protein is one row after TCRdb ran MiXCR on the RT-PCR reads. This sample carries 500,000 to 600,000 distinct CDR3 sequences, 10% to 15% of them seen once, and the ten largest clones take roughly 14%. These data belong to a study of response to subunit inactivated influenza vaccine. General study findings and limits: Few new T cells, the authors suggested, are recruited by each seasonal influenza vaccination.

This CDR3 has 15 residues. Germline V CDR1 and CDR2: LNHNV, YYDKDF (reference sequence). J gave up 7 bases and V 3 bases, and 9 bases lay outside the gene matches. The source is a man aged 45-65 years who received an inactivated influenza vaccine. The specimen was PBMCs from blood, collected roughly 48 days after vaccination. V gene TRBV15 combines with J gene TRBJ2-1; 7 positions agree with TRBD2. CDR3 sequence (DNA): TGTGCCACCAGCAGCGGCGGGAGAAAGAGGAATGAGCAGTTCTTC. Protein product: CATSSGGRKRNEQFF.